The 8 T cell receptor beta chains presented below share a single source sample, sequenced in a study of somatic mutations in cytotoxic T cells in rheumatoid arthritis. Sequenced by immunoSEQ multiplex PCR; TCRdb stores in-frame clones only, minus some. The sample holds about 11,000 clones, around 80% seen once. The sample taken for sequencing was CD8+ T cells sorted from blood. These receptors came from a woman in her fifties or sixties with rheumatoid arthritis.

This chain links TRBV4-1 with TRBJ2-1, with 11 bases lining up with TRBD2. This CDR3 has 14 amino acids. J was trimmed by 7 bases and V by 3 bases; bases with no gene match: 2. Germline V gene sequence: CDR1 MGHRA, CDR2 YSYEKL. The chain's CDR3 is CASSHRTSGNEQFF. The CDR3 DNA reads as TGCGCCAGCAGCCATCGGACTAGCGGGAATGAGCAGTTCTTC.

The chain combines TRBV28 with TRBJ2-7; 9 bases fit TRBD2. Germline V lookup: CDR1 MDHEN, CDR2 SYDVKM. With V trimmed by 8 bases and J by 6 bases, 8 bases remained unmatched. This CDR3 is 13 amino acids long. CDR3 coding DNA: TGTGCCAGCCTAGCGGGACCTGCCTGCGAGCAGTACTTC. It is translated as CASLAGPACEQYF.

The rearrangement uses TRBV27 and TRBJ1-2; 9 bases match TRBD1. V shed 5 bases, J shed 8 bases, and the junction held 6 bases outside the gene matches. Germline CDR1 and CDR2: MNHEY and SMNVEV (reference sequence). This CDR3 is built from 13 residues. The CDR3 protein is CASSPLGQGGYTF. The CDR3 nucleotides read TGTGCCAGCAGTCCGCTCGGACAGGGGGGCTACACCTTC.

The chain has TRBV7-2 and TRBJ2-1, with 10 bases fitting TRBD2. The CDR3 totals 19 residues. The V gene's germline CDR1 is SGHTA and CDR2 FQGNSA. With V trimmed by 2 bases and J by 0 bases, 10 bases remained unmatched. The CDR3 nucleotides are TGTGCCAGCAGCTTATACAGCGGGAGGGTACAAAACTCCTACAATGAGCAGTTCTTC. This codes for CASSLYSGRVQNSYNEQFF.

The chain employs TRBV4-2 and TRBJ2-3, with 10 bases identical to TRBD2. The CDR3 sequence is 18 residues long. The germline CDR1 and CDR2 sequences are LGHNA and YNFKEQ. Unmatched junction bases numbered 9, after V lost 0 bases and J lost 3 bases. In nucleotides, the CDR3 is TGTGCCAGCAGCCAAGATCCCCCCGCTAGCGGGAGAACAGATACGCAGTATTTT. Its translation: CASSQDPPASGRTDTQYF.

The rearrangement links TRBV6-5 to TRBJ2-7, with a possible D match to TRBD1 (5 bases). V was shortened by 7 bases and J by 1 base, with 14 bases between the two germline ends. Germline V CDR1 and CDR2: MNHEY, SVGAGI. There are 14 residues in the CDR3. The CDR3 sequence: CASTSRRESYEQYF. The CDR3 DNA follows: TGTGCCAGCACCTCCCGCAGGGAATCCTACGAGCAGTACTTC.

This chain joins TRBV28 and TRBJ2-7, with TRBD2 identical over 7 bases. This CDR3 has 15 amino acids. Per the germline V gene, CDR1 is MDHEN and CDR2 is SYDVKM. V shed 0 bases, J shed 2 bases, and the junction held 4 bases outside the gene matches. The CDR3 reads CASSLWGGSAYEQYF. The CDR3 DNA follows: TGTGCCAGCAGTTTATGGGGCGGGAGTGCCTACGAGCAGTACTTC.

The chain uses TRBV5-5 and TRBJ1-2, with a weak D call TRBD1 (5 bases). The CDR3 contains 15 residues. Germline CDR1 SGHKS, CDR2 YYEKEE (reference sequence). Trimming took 0 bases from V and 4 from J, leaving 13 bases between them. CDR3 sequence (DNA): TGTGCCAGCAGCTTGGGGGTGGGGCCCGGCTATGGCTACACCTTC. This codes for CASSLGVGPGYGYTF.